What follows are 26 T cell receptor beta chains derived from one specimen sequenced in a study of identical twins. Each CDR3 protein gets one entry after TCRdb re-called the 5' RACE reads with MiXCR. There are more than 400,000 distinct CDR3 sequences in the sample; 12% to 15% occur only once, and roughly 0.4% lies in the top ten. This sample was also put to use in a study of yellow fever vaccine responses in identical twins.

Sequencing input: CD4+ T cells sorted from blood. The source is a young woman in good health.

The sample holds a few counts of this clonotype. The genes are TRBV10-3 and TRBJ2-6, with D unresolved. CDR1 is ENHRY and CDR2 is SYGVKD in the germline V gene. CDR3 length equals 13 residues. The V gene lost 9 bases and the J gene lost 1 base, with 7 bases spanning the gap. CDR3 in DNA: TGTGCCATAGGGCGGTCTGGGGCCAACGTCCTGACTTTC. It codes for CAIGRSGANVLTF.

This clonotype was detected only once. The chain carries TRBV20-1 and TRBJ2-3; D is ambiguous. This CDR3 is built from 13 residues. Germline lookup yields CDR1 DFQATT and CDR2 SNEGSKA (reference sequence). Trimming pared 0 bases from V and 2 bases from J, leaving 6 bases between. The CDR3 region is CSARDPNTDTQYF. The CDR3 DNA reads TGCAGTGCTAGAGATCCCAACACAGATACGCAGTATTTT.

This clonotype was detected only a few times. The V gene is TRBV5-6, the J gene TRBJ2-2, with 9 bases that match TRBD2. V was pared by 4 bases and J by 1 base, with 5 bases of the junction left unmatched. CDR3 length equals 16 residues. Per the germline V gene, CDR1 is SGHDT and CDR2 is YYEEEE. The CDR3 DNA is TGTGCCAGCAGCACCTATAGCGGGGGGAACACCGGGGAGCTGTTTTTT. This sequence encodes CASSTYSGGNTGELFF. The whole variable domain, filled in from reference TRBV5-6 and TRBJ2-2, reads DAGVTQSPTHLIKTRGQQVTLRCSPKSGHDTVSWYQQALGQGPQFIFQYYEEEERQRGNFPDRFSGHQFPNYSSELNVNALLLGDSALYLCASSTYSGGNTGELFFGEGSRLTVL.

The chain uses TRBV4-1 and TRBJ2-1; D is undetermined. The V end was cut by 1 base, the J end by 8 bases, with 21 bases between. The CDR3 runs to 17 residues. Germline V gene lookup returns CDR1 MGHRA and CDR2 YSYEKL. The CDR3 DNA reads TGCGCCAGCAGCCAAGGGCCCCAGCCGGGCCAAGCATATGAGCAGTTCTTC. This translates into CASSQGPQPGQAYEQFF.

There are a few counts of this clonotype. This chain joins TRBV5-6 and TRBJ1-3; D not resolved. Germline values: CDR1 SGHDT, CDR2 YYEEEE. V was shortened by 4 bases and J by 2 bases, with 13 bases between the two germline ends. CDR3 length: 15 residues. CDR3 sequence (DNA): TGTGCCAGCAGCACTGAGAGGTTGCCTGGAAACACCATATATTTT. This gives the protein CASSTERLPGNTIYF.

The rearrangement joins TRBV24-1 to TRBJ1-4; unclear D gene. Germline V gene lookup returns CDR1 KGHDR and CDR2 SFDVKD. The CDR3 sequence is 19 residues long. V was shortened by 3 bases and J by 6 bases, with 25 bases between the two germline ends. The CDR3 reads CATSDPKRRISVSHEKLFF. The DNA for the CDR3 is TGTGCCACCAGTGATCCGAAACGCCGAATATCCGTGTCGCATGAAAAACTGTTTTTT.

In its sample, this clonotype was seen a few times. V and J are TRBV6-1 and TRBJ1-2; TRBD1 agrees at 7 bases. Germline V CDR1 and CDR2: MNHNS, SASEGT. Germline trimming cut 6 bases from V and 8 bases from J; bases unmatched to any gene: 12. The CDR3 length is 14 residues. The CDR3 loop reads CASSRRDRVEGYTF. The DNA for the CDR3 is TGTGCCAGCAGCCGACGTGACAGGGTGGAAGGCTACACCTTC.

CDR3 amino acids: CASRADGYEQYV. The CDR3, as DNA: TGTGCCAGCAGGGCGGACGGGTACGAGCAGTACGTC. The V call is TRBV2, the J call TRBJ2-7; D not resolved. Germline-derived CDR1 and CDR2 are SNHLY and FYNNEI. With 6 bases removed from V and 4 bases from J, the gap between germline ends came to 10 bases. The CDR3 loop spans 12 amino acids.

In its sample, this clonotype was seen a few times. The chain links TRBV7-2 to TRBJ1-3, with D possibly being TRBD1 (6 bases). V shed 5 bases and J shed 4 bases, with 15 bases lying between them. The germline V gene encodes CDR1 SGHTA and CDR2 FQGNSA. The length of the CDR3 is 15 residues. CDR3: CASSERGGRGNTIYF. CDR3 bases: TGTGCCAGCAGCGAAAGAGGGGGAAGGGGAAACACCATATATTTT. Filled out from reference TRBV7-2 and TRBJ1-3, the complete variable domain reads GAGVSQSPSNKVTEKGKDVELRCDPISGHTALYWYRQSLGQGLEFLIYFQGNSAPDKSGLPSDRFSAERTGGSVSTLTIQRTQQEDSAVYLCASSERGGRGNTIYFGEGSWLTVV.

The sample holds many counts of this clonotype. The rearrangement links TRBV20-1 to TRBJ2-5, with D possibly being TRBD1 (6 bases). There are 14 residues in the CDR3. Deletions cut 6 bases from V and 3 bases from J, with 17 bases between. CDR1 and CDR2 (germline): DFQATT, SNEGSKA (reference sequence). The CDR3 is CSARTVNSKETQYF. The DNA of the CDR3 is TGCAGTGCGAGGACAGTCAACTCAAAAGAGACCCAGTACTTC.

The sample holds a few counts of this clonotype. Compared with germline, one end of the junction differs, possibly owing to a read error. The chain carries TRBV2 and TRBJ2-4; D gene ambiguous. Germline loops: CDR1 SNHLY, CDR2 FYNNEI. This CDR3 contains 13 residues. The CDR3 reads CASREGPQNIQYF. The CDR3 DNA sequence: TGTGCCAGCAGAGAAGGTCCCCAAAACATTCAGTACTTC. Complete variable domain (other parts from reference TRBV2 and TRBJ2-4): EPEVTQTPSHQVTQMGQEVILRCVPISNHLYFYWYRQILGQKVEFLVSFYNNEISEKSEIFDDQFSVERPDGSNFTLKIRSTKLEDSAMYFCASREGPQNIQYFGAGTRLSVL.

The rearrangement links TRBV4-1 to TRBJ2-2, with 9 positions matching TRBD1. CDR1 is MGHRA and CDR2 is YSYEKL in the germline V gene. CDR3 length equals 15 residues. V was pared by 6 bases and J by 6 bases, with 8 bases of the junction left unmatched. This CDR3 reads CASSSTGTGPGELFF. The CDR3 nucleotides read TGCGCCAGCAGTTCGACCGGGACAGGGCCCGGGGAGCTGTTTTTT.

This clonotype has at least ten counts. The rearrangement joins TRBV5-1 to TRBJ2-6, with 8 bases that match TRBD2. V dropped 0 bases and J dropped 1; count of bases not matched to a gene: 3. Germline V gene lookup returns CDR1 SGHRS and CDR2 YFSETQ. CDR3 size: 17 residues. As DNA, the CDR3 is TGCGCCAGCAGCTTGGTGGCGGGAGGTTCTGGGGCCAACGTCCTGACTTTC. This gives the protein CASSLVAGGSGANVLTF.

This clonotype has only a few counts. The chain recombines TRBV5-5 with TRBJ1-2; D may be TRBD1 (6 bases). The CDR3 is made up of 16 amino acids. Germline loops: CDR1 SGHKS, CDR2 YYEKEE (reference sequence). Trimming removed 4 bases at V and 4 bases at J, with 20 bases between. The CDR3, as DNA: TGTGCCAGCAGCAACCGAGGGGGGGCCATCGTCTATGGCTACACCTTC. The encoded protein is CASSNRGGAIVYGYTF.

The V call is TRBV5-1, the J call TRBJ2-1, with D perhaps matching TRBD1 or TRBD2 (7 bases each). The CDR3 runs to 18 residues. Trimming left V 3 bases short and J 0 bases short, with 19 bases between. Germline loops: CDR1 SGHRS, CDR2 YFSETQ. The CDR3 is CASSYNRGGQSSYNEQFF. CDR3 in DNA: TGCGCCAGCAGCTACAATAGGGGGGGACAGAGCTCCTACAATGAGCAGTTCTTC.

The chain has TRBV4-1 and TRBJ2-4; 7 bases are a match to TRBD1. Germline V gene data show CDR1 as MGHRA and CDR2 as YSYEKL. Germline trimming cut 3 bases from V and 4 bases from J; bases unmatched to any gene: 0. The length of the CDR3 is 13 residues. The CDR3 is CASSQGQKNIQYF. DNA for the CDR3: TGCGCCAGCAGCCAGGGACAGAAAAACATTCAGTACTTC.

This clonotype was seen a handful of times. This chain links TRBV5-1 with TRBJ2-3, with D unclear. The CDR3 is 14 amino acids. Germline loops: CDR1 SGHRS, CDR2 YFSETQ. Trimming left V 2 bases short and J 6 bases short, with 13 bases between. CDR3 sequence: CASSLWLGSDTQYF. In DNA, the CDR3 is TGCGCCAGCAGCTTATGGCTTGGAAGCGATACGCAGTATTTT.

The rearrangement joins TRBV3-1 to TRBJ2-2; perhaps TRBD2 as D (6 bases). CDR3 size: 15 residues. The V and J ends lost 2 bases and 4 bases respectively, with 11 bases between them. Germline V gene lookup returns CDR1 LGHDT and CDR2 YNNKEL (reference sequence). The CDR3 here is CASSQYGGITGELFF. CDR3 nucleotides: TGTGCCAGCAGCCAATACGGGGGAATCACCGGGGAGCTGTTTTTT.

This clonotype has only a few counts. The V call is TRBV12-3 or TRBV12-4, the J call TRBJ1-2; TRBD1 might be the D (6 bases). The CDR3 is made up of 14 amino acids. V was trimmed by 6 bases and J by 8 bases, leaving 19 bases between them. The CDR3 loop is CASSQVLRGAGYTF. The CDR3 nucleotides are TGTGCCAGCAGCCAGGTTTTGAGGGGGGCAGGCTACACCTTC.

This clonotype was detected only a few times. The chain joins TRBV7-9 to TRBJ1-2; D is ambiguous. Per germline, CDR1 SEHNR and CDR2 FQNEAQ (reference sequence). The V end was cut by 1 base, the J end by 4 bases, with 7 bases between. This CDR3 has 13 amino acids. The CDR3 sequence is CASSLGVPYGYTF. The CDR3, as DNA: TGTGCCAGCAGCTTAGGGGTTCCCTATGGCTACACCTTC.

This clonotype has a count of ten or more. This rearrangement joins TRBV27 to TRBJ2-7; 9 bases agree with TRBD2. Germline V gives CDR1 MNHEY, CDR2 SMNVEV (reference sequence). After removal of 6 bases from V and 2 bases from J, the junction contained 5 bases not matched to a gene. CDR3 length equals 14 residues. CDR3 sequence (DNA): TGTGCCAGCAGCCCTAGCGGGATAACCTACGAGCAGTACTTC. Its translation: CASSPSGITYEQYF.

This clonotype was picked up many times. The chain is built from TRBV11-1 and TRBJ1-1; 7 bases align to TRBD1. Germline V gene data show CDR1 as SGHAT and CDR2 as FQDESV (reference sequence). The CDR3 covers 15 residues. V lost 5 bases, J lost 5 bases, and 11 bases stayed unmatched. In nucleotides, the CDR3 is TGTGCCAGCAGCGACGGAAAGACAGGGAAGACTGAAGCTTTCTTT. This sequence encodes CASSDGKTGKTEAFF. Looking up the rest from reference TRBV11-1 and TRBJ1-1 gives the full variable domain: EAEVAQSPRYKITEKSQAVAFWCDPISGHATLYWYRQILGQGPELLVQFQDESVVDDSQLPKDRFSAERLKGVDSTLKIQPAELGDSAMYLCASSDGKTGKTEAFFGQGTRLTVV.

This clonotype has ten or more counts. The rearrangement uses TRBV7-2 and TRBJ2-2, with 11 bases lining up with TRBD2. The CDR3 has 16 residues. Germline CDR1 and CDR2: SGHTA and FQGNSA. The ends lost 7 bases at V and 7 bases at J; junction bases unmatched: 11. CDR3: CASTRRSGGAVGELFF. The CDR3 DNA follows: TGTGCCAGCACCCGGCGTAGCGGGGGGGCCGTCGGGGAGCTGTTTTTT.

V is TRBV6-2 or TRBV6-3 and J is TRBJ2-1; TRBD2 is a possible D gene (7 bases). The V and J ends lost 9 bases and 9 bases respectively, with 21 bases between them. The CDR3 loop spans 14 amino acids. CDR1 MNHEY and CDR2 SVGEGT come from the germline V gene. The CDR3 DNA reads TGTGCCAGTTACGCCCGGGGGGCCAGCGGTGAGCAGTTCTTC. The encoded protein is CASYARGASGEQFF.

This clonotype was seen ten or more times. The chain uses TRBV20-1 and TRBJ2-1; unclear D gene. The ends were cut back, 3 bases at V and 9 bases at J, with 15 bases in the middle. There are 13 residues in the CDR3. From germline, CDR1 is DFQATT and CDR2 SNEGSKA (reference sequence). CDR3 DNA sequence: TGCAGTGCTAGCACGGTCCCGTCCGGTGAGCAGTTCTTC. It is translated as CSASTVPSGEQFF.

The chain carries TRBV5-6 and TRBJ2-1; no definite D call. The CDR3 has 18 amino acids. The V end lost 5 bases, the J end lost 5 bases, and 26 bases lay between the germline ends. CDR1 is SGHDT and CDR2 is YYEEEE in the germline V gene. DNA of the CDR3: TGTGCCAGCAGTACGATGGCTTTTTTCAAGGCCTACGACAATGAGCAGTTCTTC. It encodes CASSTMAFFKAYDNEQFF.